This T cell receptor beta chain comes out of a study of T cells in Graves' hyperthyroidism and ophthalmopathy. Study-wide results and limits: Model output signaled ophthalmopathy a median around 5.9 months ahead of onset.

Hyperthyroidism was newly diagnosed in patients aged 18 to 65 (duration under 2 months). Fresh peripheral blood, around 9.5 ml, yielded the PBMCs. The ends were cut back, 4 bases at V and 6 bases at J, with 13 bases in the middle. This CDR3 has 13 residues. Germline V CDR1 and CDR2: LNHNV, YYDKDF (reference sequence). Details on this clonotype: Antigen: not known.

TCR beta CDR3 regions were amplified from RNA. Using the HTBI primer set, a first-round RT-PCR was run on the TCR CDR3. In TCRdb, the multiplex PCR reads were re-called with MiXCR into one record per CDR3 protein. Here the sample spans roughly 700,000 distinct CDR3 sequences, approximately 40% being singletons. The sequencing input was blood. The chain combines TRBV15 with TRBJ2-7; D gene uncertain. This TCR was recovered from a woman aged 40 to 55 with Graves' hyperthyroidism. DNA of the CDR3: TGTGCCACCAGCACTCTTGGCCTATTCGAGCAGTACTTC. Translating it yields CATSTLGLFEQYF.